This is a list of T cell receptor beta chains from one sample in a study of T-cell reconstitution after alpha-beta-depleted transplantation in children. TCRdb processed the PCR reads anew with MiXCR; each CDR3 protein has one entry. The data contain about 78,000 distinct CDR3 sequences, approximately 14% of them singletons. This specimen consisted of PBMCs, mostly from graft donor cells, obtained 180 days after TCRalphabeta/CD19-depleted stem cell transplant. Receptor source: a male patient aged 2-15 years who had a stem cell transplant for acute lymphoblastic leukemia, so the T cells may come from the graft donor. Both conserved end residues are part of each CDR3. A D gene is named only where the DNA matches it firmly. Rows give clone size only sometimes, using once, few, many, or a class for an expanded clone.

clone_size,j_call,cdr3_length,v_call,d_call,cdr3_nt,cdr3_aa
.,TRBJ1-6,14,TRBV5-1,TRBD1,TGCGCCAGCAGCTTCTTAGACAGGGCTTCACCCCTCCACTTT,CASSFLDRASPLHF
many,TRBJ2-2,12,TRBV20-1,.,TGCAGTGCTAGAGCGAACACCGGGGAGCTGTTTTTT,CSARANTGELFF
few,TRBJ2-4,14,TRBV5-6,TRBD2,TGTGCCAGCAGCTTGACCGGACTAGGGGTCCTTCAGTACTTC,CASSLTGLGVLQYF
many,TRBJ1-1,17,TRBV5-1,.,TGCGCCAGCAGCTTTTCCCGGACACCCCGCTGGGGCACTGAAGCTTTCTTT,CASSFSRTPRWGTEAFF
once,TRBJ2-1,14,TRBV7-2,TRBD2,TGTGCCAGCAGCTTAGATCTAGCGGTTAATGAGCAGTTCTTC,CASSLDLAVNEQFF
.,TRBJ2-7,13,TRBV7-9,.,TGTGCCAGCAGCTTAGATGCAGCATACGAGCAGTACTTC,CASSLDAAYEQYF
few,TRBJ1-2,13,TRBV7-9,.,TGTGCCAGCAGCTTAGCGAAGGGTGGCGGCTACACCTTC,CASSLAKGGGYTF
few,TRBJ2-7,14,TRBV5-1,.,TGCGCCAGCAGCCCCGGGGGCCTCTCCTACGAGCAGTACTTC,CASSPGGLSYEQYF
many,TRBJ2-5,16,TRBV5-1,.,TGCGCCAGCAGCTCCCCGCTTACAGGGAACCAAGAGACCCAGTACTTC,CASSSPLTGNQETQYF
.,TRBJ2-7,15,TRBV5-6,TRBD1,TGTGCCAGCAGCAGACCCGGGACAGGGGACTACGAGCAGTACTTC,CASSRPGTGDYEQYF
once,TRBJ2-1,15,TRBV9,TRBD2,TGTGCCAGCAGCGGGGCGGGGGGCTCCTACAATGAGCAGTTCTTC,CASSGAGGSYNEQFF
few,TRBJ2-5,15,TRBV20-1,TRBD2,TGCAGTTTGGGAGCGGGGGGGCCCCTCCAAGAGACCCAGTACTTC,CSLGAGGPLQETQYF
.,TRBJ1-1,15,TRBV10-3,.,TGTGCCATCAGTGGTGCTGGAGGGGAGAGTACTGAAGCTTTCTTT,CAISGAGGESTEAFF
many,TRBJ2-1,13,TRBV20-1,.,TGCAGTGCTAGAGCCAGCACCTACAATGAGCAGTTCTTC,CSARASTYNEQFF
few,TRBJ2-7,11,TRBV29-1,.,TGCAGCGTTGCGAGGAGCCACGAGCAGTACTTC,CSVARSHEQYF
.,TRBJ2-7,15,TRBV9,TRBD2,TGTGCCAGCAGCGTGACTAGCGGAGGGCCCTACGAGCAGTACTTC,CASSVTSGGPYEQYF
few,TRBJ2-6,17,TRBV7-9,TRBD1,TGTGCCAGCAGCTGGACAGGGGTTGTCTCTGGGGCCAACGTCCTGACTTTC,CASSWTGVVSGANVLTF
few,TRBJ1-1,14,TRBV9,.,TGTGCCAGCAGCGTAGTCAGACAGAACACTGAAGCTTTCTTT,CASSVVRQNTEAFF
many,TRBJ1-1,15,TRBV5-5,.,TGTGCCAGCAGCTTCCCCAGGGGAAGGAACACTGAAGCTTTCTTT,CASSFPRGRNTEAFF
.,TRBJ2-4,15,TRBV6-2/TRBV6-3,.,TGTGCCAGCAGTAGGGGGGGATTAGCCAAAAACATTCAGTACTTC,CASSRGGLAKNIQYF
many,TRBJ2-7,15,TRBV7-2,TRBD2,TGTGCCAGCAGCTTAGGACTAGCGGGATTCAGCGAGCAGTACTTC,CASSLGLAGFSEQYF
once,TRBJ2-3,18,TRBV29-1,TRBD2,TGCAGCGTTGAAGTCGGGGTAAGAGGGACTAGCGGCCAGGGCGCGCAGTATTTT,CSVEVGVRGTSGQGAQYF
.,TRBJ2-1,18,TRBV11-1,TRBD2,TGTGCCAACAGCCCCCGACTAGCGGGAGGGCCTTTCTACAATGAGCAGTTCTTC,CANSPRLAGGPFYNEQFF
.,TRBJ2-5,12,TRBV6-1,.,TGTGCCAGCGGTAAGCTCCAAGAGACCCAGTACTTC,CASGKLQETQYF
few,TRBJ2-2,15,TRBV24-1,TRBD1,TGTGCCACCAGGTCGGGACAGGAGAACACCGGGGAGCTGTTTTTT,CATRSGQENTGELFF